The TCR beta chain under discussion was sequenced for a study of shared clonotypes between healthy human individuals. This CDR3 has 17 amino acids. Germline assignment: CDR1 LNHDA and CDR2 SQIVND (reference sequence). The V gene end was trimmed by 1 base and the J gene end by 0 bases; junction bases not matched to a gene: 3. Study results and limitations: Naive subsets tended to show greater estimated richness than memory subsets.

As to this clone: Antigen specificity is unknown.

Assay: immunoSEQ multiplex PCR; the TCRdb copy retains only in-frame clones and omits some. Of roughly 1,500,000 clones listed, 95% to 99% are singletons. The rearrangement uses TRBV19 and TRBJ1-5; TRBD1 agrees at 10 bases. The sample was naive CD4+ T cells sorted from blood. Subset meaning: CD45RA+ positively selected. This receptor was identified in a man aged 30 to 39 in good health. CDR3 DNA: TGTGCCAGTAGTATAGCAGGGACAGGGGATAGCAATCAGCCCCAGCATTTT. It encodes CASSIAGTGDSNQPQHF.